The present TCR beta chain was sequenced within a study of shared clonotypes between healthy human individuals. About the research overall: Each donor contributed plates that comprised three CD4 naive, three CD4 memory, two CD8 naive and one CD8 memory.

The CDR3 runs to 16 residues. The V end lost 4 bases, the J end lost 6 bases, and 19 bases lay between the germline ends. Germline assignment: CDR1 MNHNS and CDR2 SASEGT. Overall study results and limits: Four donors held around 5% of naive CD4 clonotypes in common. Non-shared clonotypes displayed generation probabilities falling below those of clonotypes present in all four donors.

The data were produced by immunoSEQ multiplex PCR, yet TCRdb's version contains in-frame clones alone and is incomplete. The profile shows some 240,000 clones, 65% to 70% of them singletons. This clone came up a few times. What it binds is unknown. The chain uses TRBV6-1 and TRBJ1-5, with unresolved D. The TCR originated in a man aged 25-45 years in good health. The sequenced sample was memory CD4+ T cells sorted from blood. The subset: CD45RA-negative fraction. The CDR3 DNA sequence: TGTGCCAGCAGTGGGGGTTGGACGGGAACGGGTCAGCCCCAGCATTTT. Translating gives CASSGGWTGTGQPQHF.